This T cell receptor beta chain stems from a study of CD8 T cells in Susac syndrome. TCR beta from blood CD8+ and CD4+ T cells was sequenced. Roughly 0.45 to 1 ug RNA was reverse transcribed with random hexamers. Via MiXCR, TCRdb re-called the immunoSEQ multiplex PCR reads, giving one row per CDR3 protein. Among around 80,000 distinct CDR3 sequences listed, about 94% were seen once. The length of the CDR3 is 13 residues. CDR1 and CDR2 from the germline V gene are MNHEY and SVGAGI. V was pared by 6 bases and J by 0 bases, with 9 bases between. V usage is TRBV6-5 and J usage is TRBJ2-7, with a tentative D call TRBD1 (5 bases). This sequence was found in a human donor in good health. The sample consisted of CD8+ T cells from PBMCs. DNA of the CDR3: TGTGCCAGCAGGGATGACAGCTCCTACGAGCAGTACTTC. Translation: CASRDDSSYEQYF.